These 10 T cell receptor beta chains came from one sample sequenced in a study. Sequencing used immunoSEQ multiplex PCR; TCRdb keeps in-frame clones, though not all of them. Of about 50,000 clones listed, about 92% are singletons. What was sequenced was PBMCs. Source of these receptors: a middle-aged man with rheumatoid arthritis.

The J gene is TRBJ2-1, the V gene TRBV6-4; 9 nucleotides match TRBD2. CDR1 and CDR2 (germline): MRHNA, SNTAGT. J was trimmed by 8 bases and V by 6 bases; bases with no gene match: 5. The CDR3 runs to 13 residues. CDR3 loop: CASSPSGIDEQFF. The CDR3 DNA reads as TGTGCCAGCAGCCCTAGCGGGATTGATGAGCAGTTCTTC.

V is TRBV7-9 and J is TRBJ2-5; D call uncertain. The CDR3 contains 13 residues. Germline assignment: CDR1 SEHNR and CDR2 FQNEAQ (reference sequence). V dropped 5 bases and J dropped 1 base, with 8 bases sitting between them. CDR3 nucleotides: TGTGCCAGCAGCGACGGAACCCAAGAGACCCAGTACTTC. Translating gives CASSDGTQETQYF.

CDR3 sequence reads: CASSLNGVGYEQYF. CDR3 DNA sequence: TGTGCCAGCAGTTTAAACGGGGTAGGCTACGAGCAGTACTTC. The gene calls are TRBV27 and TRBJ2-7; maybe TRBD2 (5 bases). Germline loops: CDR1 MNHEY, CDR2 SMNVEV (reference sequence). Deletions cut 2 bases from V and 3 bases from J, with 11 bases between. The length of the CDR3 is 14 residues.

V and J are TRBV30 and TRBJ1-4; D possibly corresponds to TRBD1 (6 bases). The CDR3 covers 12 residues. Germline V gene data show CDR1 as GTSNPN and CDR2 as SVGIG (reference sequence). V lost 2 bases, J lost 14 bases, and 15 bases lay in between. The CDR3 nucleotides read TGTGCCTGGAGTAAAGGGGGGGTTTTGCTGTTTTTT. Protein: CAWSKGGVLLFF.

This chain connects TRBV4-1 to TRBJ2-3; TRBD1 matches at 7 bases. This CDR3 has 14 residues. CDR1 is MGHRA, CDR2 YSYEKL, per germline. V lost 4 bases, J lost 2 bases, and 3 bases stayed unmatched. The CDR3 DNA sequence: TGCGCCAGCAGCCTGGGACAGCTCACAGATACGCAGTATTTT. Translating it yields CASSLGQLTDTQYF.

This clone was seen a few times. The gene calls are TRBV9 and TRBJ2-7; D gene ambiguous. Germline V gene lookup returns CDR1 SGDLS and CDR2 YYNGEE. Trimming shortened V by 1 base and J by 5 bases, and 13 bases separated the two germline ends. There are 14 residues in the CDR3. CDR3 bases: TGTGCCAGCAGCGTATACAGCGCTGAGGACGAGCAGTACTTC. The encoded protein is CASSVYSAEDEQYF.

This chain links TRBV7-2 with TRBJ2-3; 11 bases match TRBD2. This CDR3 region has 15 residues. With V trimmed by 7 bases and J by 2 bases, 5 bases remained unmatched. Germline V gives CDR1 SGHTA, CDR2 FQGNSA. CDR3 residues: CASMPGLAVTDTQYF. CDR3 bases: TGTGCCAGCATGCCGGGACTAGCGGTCACAGATACGCAGTATTTT.

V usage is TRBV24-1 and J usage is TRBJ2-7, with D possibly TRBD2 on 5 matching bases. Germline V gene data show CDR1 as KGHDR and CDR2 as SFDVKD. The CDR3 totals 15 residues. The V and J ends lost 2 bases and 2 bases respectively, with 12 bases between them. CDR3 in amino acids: CATSDSGGSPYEQYF. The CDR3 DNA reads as TGTGCCACCAGTGATTCAGGAGGCAGTCCCTACGAGCAGTACTTC.

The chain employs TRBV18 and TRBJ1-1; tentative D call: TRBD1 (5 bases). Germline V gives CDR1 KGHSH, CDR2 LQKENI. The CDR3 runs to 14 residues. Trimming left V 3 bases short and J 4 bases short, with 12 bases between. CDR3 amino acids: CASSPGGGGTEAFF. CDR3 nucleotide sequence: TGTGCCAGCTCACCGGGCGGGGGGGGCACTGAAGCTTTCTTT. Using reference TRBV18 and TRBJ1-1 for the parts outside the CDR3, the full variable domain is NAGVMQNPRHLVRRRGQEARLRCSPMKGHSHVYWYRQLPEEGLKFMVYLQKENIIDESGMPKERFSAEFPKEGPSILRIQQVVRGDSAAYFCASSPGGGGTEAFFGQGTRLTVV.

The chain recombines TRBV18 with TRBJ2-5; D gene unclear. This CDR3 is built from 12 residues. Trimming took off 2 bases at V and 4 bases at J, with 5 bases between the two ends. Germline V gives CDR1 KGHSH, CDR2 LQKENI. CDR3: CASSPTIETQYF. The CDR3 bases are TGTGCCAGCTCACCAACGATAGAGACCCAGTACTTC.